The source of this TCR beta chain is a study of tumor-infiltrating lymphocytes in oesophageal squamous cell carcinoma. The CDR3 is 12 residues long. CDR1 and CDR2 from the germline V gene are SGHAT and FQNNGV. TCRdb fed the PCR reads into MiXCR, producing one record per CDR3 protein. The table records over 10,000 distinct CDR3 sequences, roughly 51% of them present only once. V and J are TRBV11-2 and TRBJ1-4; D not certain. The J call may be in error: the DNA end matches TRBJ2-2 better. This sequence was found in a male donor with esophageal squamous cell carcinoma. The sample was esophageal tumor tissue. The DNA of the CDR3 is TGTGCCAGCAGTCACAGCGCCGGGGAGCTGTTTTTT. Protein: CASSHSAGELFF.